Listed below are T cell receptor beta chains from one sample, sequenced in a study of identical twins. One entry per CDR3 protein results from TCRdb running MiXCR on the 5' RACE reads. The sample has more than 650,000 distinct CDR3 sequences, roughly 6.2% seen once. The material sequenced was naive T cells sorted from blood. The receptors stem from a man between 18 and 35 years old in good health. Both conserved end residues are part of each CDR3. D genes are given only for firm matches. Some rows mark clone size as missing; the rest say once, few, many or name a class of expanded clone.

many	TRBV4-2	NA	TRBJ2-5	TGTGCCAGCAGCCCCACGGCTGGGGACCAAGAGACCCAGTACTTC	CASSPTAGDQETQYF
many	TRBV12-3/TRBV12-4	TRBD1	TRBJ2-1	TGTGCCAGCAGTCTCGACAGGGTCGGCTACAATGAGCAGTTCTTC	CASSLDRVGYNEQFF
few	TRBV11-2	NA	TRBJ2-3	TGTGCCAGCAGCAAACGAACCGGGACCCCTTATTTT	CASSKRTGTPYF
many	TRBV11-2	TRBD1	TRBJ2-7	TGTGCCAGCACCTTGGGGACAGGGGGCTACGAGCAGTACTTC	CASTLGTGGYEQYF
many	TRBV29-1	TRBD1	TRBJ2-5	TGCAGTTCACAGGGGCAAGAGACCCAGTACTTC	CSSQGQETQYF
few	TRBV2	TRBD1	TRBJ2-1	TGTGCCAGCAGTACCGACAGGGTGGTCTACAATGAGCAGTTCTTC	CASSTDRVVYNEQFF
NA	TRBV4-1	NA	TRBJ2-2	TGCGCCAGCAGCAGTCTCCACACCGGGGAGCTGTTTTTT	CASSSLHTGELFF
few	TRBV15	NA	TRBJ2-1	TGTGCCACCAGCGGGCCGGGACCCAGTCGGTTCTTC	CATSGPGPSRFF
NA	TRBV10-3	TRBD2	TRBJ2-2	TGTGCCATCAATTCTTTTGGACTAGCGGGTTCGGGGGAGCTGTTTTTT	CAINSFGLAGSGELFF
many	TRBV24-1	NA	TRBJ2-1	TGTGCCACCAGTGATTTGCAAACGGATGGTGAGCAGTTCTTC	CATSDLQTDGEQFF
few	TRBV5-1	TRBD2	TRBJ2-7	TGCGCCAGCAGCGCGGGACTAGCGGGACTGAACGAGCAGTACTTC	CASSAGLAGLNEQYF
few	TRBV5-1	TRBD2	TRBJ2-1	TGCGCCAGCAGCTCCGTCATAGCGGGAGGGGGTAATGAGCAGTTCTTC	CASSSVIAGGGNEQFF
NA	TRBV11-1	TRBD2	TRBJ2-5	TGTGCCAGCAGCAGGCAGGCGGGAGGGCCCATTCAACCGGAGACCCAGTACTTC	CASSRQAGGPIQPETQYF
few	TRBV5-1	NA	TRBJ2-5	TGCGCCAGCAGCTTGAAGCGGAGCAGACAAGAGACCCAGTACTTC	CASSLKRSRQETQYF
many	TRBV4-3	TRBD2	TRBJ2-3	TGCGCCAGCAGCCTCATTAGCGGGTCCTCAGATACGCAGTATTTT	CASSLISGSSDTQYF
many	TRBV7-9	TRBD1	TRBJ2-2	TGTGCCAGCAGCAAGGACAGGGAAGACACCGGGGAGCTGTTTTTT	CASSKDREDTGELFF
many	TRBV12-3/TRBV12-4	NA	TRBJ1-1	TGTGCCAGCAGCAGACGGACTGAAGCTTTCTTT	CASSRRTEAFF
NA	TRBV6-5	TRBD2	TRBJ2-7	TGTGCCAGCAGTTACTCGAGCCTAGCGGCCTACGAGCAGTACTTC	CASSYSSLAAYEQYF
few	TRBV11-2	TRBD2	TRBJ2-1	TGTGCCAGCAGCTCGCCGGCGGGACTAGCGGAGAAAAGCTCCTACAATGAGCAGTTCTTC	CASSSPAGLAEKSSYNEQFF
many	TRBV7-6	NA	TRBJ2-3	TGTGCCAGCAGCTTAGCAGTCGAGCCCATCACAGATACGCAGTATTTT	CASSLAVEPITDTQYF
many	TRBV20-1	NA	TRBJ2-1	TGCAGTGCTAGCAGACCGGGACTCCCCTACAATGAGCAGTTCTTC	CSASRPGLPYNEQFF
few	TRBV18	TRBD2	TRBJ2-2	TGTGCCAGCTCACCTACCCCACTAGCGGGTCGAACCGGGGAGCTGTTTTTT	CASSPTPLAGRTGELFF
NA	TRBV27	NA	TRBJ2-5	TGTGCCAGCAGTCCCCGGACAGTTAAAGAGACCCAGTACTTC	CASSPRTVKETQYF
few	TRBV30	NA	TRBJ2-2	TGTGCCTGGAGTGTTTGGGAAGACACCGGGGAGCTGTTTTTT	CAWSVWEDTGELFF
few	TRBV12-3/TRBV12-4	NA	TRBJ2-2	TGTGCCAGCAGTCACGCGACCGGGGAGCTGTTTTTT	CASSHATGELFF
few	TRBV10-3	NA	TRBJ2-7	TGTGCCATCAGTGAGTTGGTGACCTACGAGCAGTACTTC	CAISELVTYEQYF
NA	TRBV12-3/TRBV12-4	NA	TRBJ1-2	TGTGCCAGCAGTTTCGGCCGTATCTATGGCTACTCCTTC	CASSFGRIYGYSF
many	TRBV6-1	TRBD1	TRBJ1-4	TGTGCCAGCAGTGAGAAACCCGGGACAGGGGGTCTCTCTAATGAAAAACTGTTTTTT	CASSEKPGTGGLSNEKLFF
NA	TRBV7-3	NA	TRBJ2-1	TGTGCCAGCAGCTTAGGGCAGGGGGGGGACAATGAGCAGTTCTTC	CASSLGQGGDNEQFF
many	TRBV28	NA	TRBJ2-3	TGTGCCAGCGAGGAGCAGGGGGGGAGCACAGATACGCAGTATTTT	CASEEQGGSTDTQYF
many	TRBV7-9	NA	TRBJ2-7	TGTGCCAGCAGCTTAGGAGGACAGTCCTACGAGCAGTACTTC	CASSLGGQSYEQYF
few	TRBV6-1	NA	TRBJ1-1	TGTGCCACCTCCAACGCAGGGTCTTTGATCACTGAAGCTTTCTTT	CATSNAGSLITEAFF
many	TRBV4-2	TRBD2	TRBJ2-3	TGTGCCAGCAGCGGAGAAGGCGGTAGCGGGAGGTATAGCACAGATACGCAGTATTTT	CASSGEGGSGRYSTDTQYF
NA	TRBV12-5	NA	TRBJ1-1	TGTGCTAGTGGTTTGGTAGTAGGCCAGAACACTGAAGCTTTCTTT	CASGLVVGQNTEAFF
many	TRBV27	NA	TRBJ2-1	TGTGCCAGCAGTACTTTCGACAGTGCATCCTACAATGAGCAGTTCTTC	CASSTFDSASYNEQFF
many	TRBV4-2	NA	TRBJ2-1	TGTGCCAGCAGCCAAGACCTATTTGAGCAGTTCTTC	CASSQDLFEQFF
NA	TRBV6-5	NA	TRBJ2-7	TGTGCCAGCAGTTACTCCCTGGGGGCATCCTACGAGCAGTACTTC	CASSYSLGASYEQYF
NA	TRBV7-6	TRBD2	TRBJ2-2	TGTGCCAGCAGCCCCACCTTGACTCGAGGACTAGCGCCCGGGGAGCTGTTTTTT	CASSPTLTRGLAPGELFF
many	TRBV5-1	TRBD1	TRBJ2-1	TGCGCCAGCAGCTTGGGACAGGGTACCTACAATGAGCAGTTCTTC	CASSLGQGTYNEQFF
many	TRBV14	TRBD2	TRBJ2-3	TGTGCCAGCAGCCAATTACCAACTTGGACTAGCGGGGCAGATACGCAGTATTTT	CASSQLPTWTSGADTQYF
many	TRBV4-2	TRBD2	TRBJ2-1	TGTGCCAGCAGCCCTAGCGGGAGGTCCTACAATGAGCAGTTCTTC	CASSPSGRSYNEQFF
many	TRBV5-1	NA	TRBJ2-5	TGCGCCAGCAGCGGAACCACAGGTTCAGAGACCCAGTACTTC	CASSGTTGSETQYF
many	TRBV7-8	TRBD1	TRBJ1-5	TGTGCCAGCAGCTTAGCCGACAGGGTTAGCAATCAGCCCCAGCATTTT	CASSLADRVSNQPQHF
many	TRBV6-1	NA	TRBJ2-2	TGTGCCAGCACCAAAGGTTCATTTGCCGGGGAGCTGTTTTTT	CASTKGSFAGELFF
NA	TRBV13	NA	TRBJ2-5	TGTGCCAGCAGCTTCCGGACCCAGGGCGCGGAGACCCAGTACTTC	CASSFRTQGAETQYF
many	TRBV18	NA	TRBJ2-1	TGTGCCAGCTCGCCACCCGGGGGATACAATGAGCAGTTCTTC	CASSPPGGYNEQFF
many	TRBV4-2	NA	TRBJ2-1	TGTGCCAGCAGCGGAGACGTGAATGAGCAGTTCTTC	CASSGDVNEQFF